This T cell receptor (beta chain) was sequenced during a study of neurological immune-mediated disorders. Study-level background: The roughly 35 multiple sclerosis patients comprised some 31 that were relapsing-remitting and 3 that were secondary progressive.

5'RACE with 10-nucleotide random UMIs generated the cDNA. A single record per CDR3 protein comes from TCRdb applying MiXCR to the 5' RACE reads. The sample includes approximately 100,000 distinct CDR3 sequences, under 4.5% of them seen just once. This clonotype was counted a few times. Its cognate antigen is unknown. Study-level findings and limits: Falling below healthy controls, multiple sclerosis showed the least TCR clonal expansion, while HTLV-1-associated myelopathy showed the most.

Unsorted libraries were prepared from 2 million PBMCs that had been stored at -80 C. This CDR3 comprises 15 residues. From germline, CDR1 is SGHRS and CDR2 YFSETQ. The V gene end was trimmed by 6 bases and the J gene end by 8 bases; junction bases not matched to a gene: 13. The genes are TRBV5-1 and TRBJ2-3, with 9 bases identical to TRBD1. Sequenced material: PBMCs. The source is a woman between 45 and 65 years old with multiple sclerosis. CDR3 coding DNA: TGCGCCAGCACCCAAGGGGACAGGGAAAGTAGTACGCAGTATTTT. It encodes CASTQGDRESSTQYF.